This TCR beta chain was found in a study of PD-1 blockade in classical Hodgkin lymphoma. Points from the study as a whole: Nothing has yet pinned down what causes the repertoire differences, possibly disease activity or prior therapy. In newly diagnosed patients, baseline TCR diversity was reportedly below that of healthy donors.

Generated by immunoSEQ multiplex PCR, the TCRdb table keeps only in-frame clones and is missing some. The sample contains about 20,000 clones, about 80% of which appear only once. Time point indicated: newly diagnosed, previously untreated cHL patient sample. Magnetic negative selection was used to purify CD4+ T cells from thawed PBMCs. Comparators were PBMCs taken from newly diagnosed, untreated classical Hodgkin lymphoma. Looked up from germline, CDR1 is SGHTA and CDR2 is FQGNSA. Between the trimmed V and J ends, which lost 5 bases and 5 bases, there was a span of 16 bases. The CDR3 extends over 15 amino acids. Note on this clone: As yet, its antigen is unknown.

The sequenced sample consisted of CD4+ T cells from blood. The chain uses TRBV7-2 and TRBJ1-5; no firm D call. The origin of this receptor is a human donor with classical Hodgkin lymphoma. The CDR3 sequence: CASSRWRDGDQPQHF. CDR3 in DNA: TGTGCCAGCAGCCGCTGGAGGGATGGAGATCAGCCCCAGCATTTT.